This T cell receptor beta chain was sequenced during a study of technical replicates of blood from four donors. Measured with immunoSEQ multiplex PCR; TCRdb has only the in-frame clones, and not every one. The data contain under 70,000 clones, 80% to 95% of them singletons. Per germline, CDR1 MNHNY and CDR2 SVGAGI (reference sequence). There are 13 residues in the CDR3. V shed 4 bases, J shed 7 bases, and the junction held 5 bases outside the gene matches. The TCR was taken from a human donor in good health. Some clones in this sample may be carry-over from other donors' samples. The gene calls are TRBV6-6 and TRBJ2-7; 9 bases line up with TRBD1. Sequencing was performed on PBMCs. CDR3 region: CASSSRDREEQYF. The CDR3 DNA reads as TGTGCCAGCAGTTCCCGGGACAGGGAGGAGCAGTACTTC.